This section outlines one TCR beta chain sequence together with its context. Authors' analysis steps: Amplification with reference gene primers provided the estimates of nucleated cell counts. The protocol was immunoSEQ multiplex PCR, while the TCRdb copy is restricted to in-frame clones and leaves out a portion. The DNA was the basis for D and trimming; V, J and clone size are from that table. The profile shows about 210,000 clones, 75% to 90% of them singletons. The sample originates from a study of blood T cell repertoires in COVID-19. Study in general: The analysed material was cDNA or gDNA that came from T cells, B-cell-depleted T cells, or PBMCs.

Sequenced sample: peripheral blood. The TCR comes from a middle-aged woman with acute or convalescent COVID-19.

Here the CDR3 reads CASSYTGTGVYTEAFF. In nucleotides, the CDR3 is TGTGCCAGCAGTTACACCGGGACAGGGGTGTACACTGAAGCTTTCTTT. This sequence joins TRBV5-5 and TRBJ1-1; 10 positions agree with TRBD1. Germline loops: CDR1 SGHKS, CDR2 YYEKEE (reference sequence). V dropped 5 bases and J dropped 3; count of bases not matched to a gene: 10. CDR3 size: 16 residues.